This TCR beta chain was sequenced in a study of cytomegalovirus exposure and HLA in healthy donors. For the study at large: A prior analysis found around 110 million unique TCR beta sequences from 150 million to 200 million T cells. The early release's HLA-typed donors yielded 78 million or so unique TCRs.

Trimming took 2 bases from V and 2 from J, leaving 16 bases between them. Per germline, CDR1 SGHVS and CDR2 FQNEAQ. This CDR3 comprises 16 residues. Study-wide results and caveats: Analyzed later, most CMV-associated TCR beta chains appeared HLA-restricted.

This PCR relied on a set of 60 Vbeta primers and 13 Jbeta primers. As handled by the study authors: Unique TCR beta chains numbered about 80 million in a later analysis, with 10 million to 14 million shared. Repertoires were generated with immunoSEQ multiplex PCR, while TCRdb's copy carries only in-frame clones and drops some. V and J calls and clone size are copied from that table; D and trimming were computed from the DNA. The data show roughly 140,000 clones, with about 80% seen just once and 2% to 2.5% held by the top ten. Details on this clone: Its specificity is not known.

The sample comprised PBMCs. The V and J genes are TRBV7-8 and TRBJ2-7, with D perhaps TRBD1 (5 bases). The TCR originated in a man aged 25-45 years in good health and CMV-seronegative. The CDR3 nucleotides are TGTGCCAGCAGCTTACGACCCCTAGGGGCTACCTACGAGCAGTACTTC. This translates into CASSLRPLGATYEQYF.